This passage covers 25 T cell receptor beta chains from one sample sequenced in a study of T cell changes during pregnancy in multiple sclerosis. TCRdb's table, derived via immunoSEQ multiplex PCR, lists solely in-frame clones and lacks some. Of about 77,000 clones in the sample, approximately 90% were seen once. Source: peripheral blood, taken before pregnancy. These receptors were obtained from a female donor with multiple sclerosis, enrolled in a pregnancy study.

The gene calls are TRBV6-5 and TRBJ1-2, with 8 bases matching TRBD1. The CDR3 contains 15 residues. Germline CDR1 is MNHEY and CDR2 is SVGAGI. The J segment lost 7 bases and the V segment lost 3 bases, leaving 10 bases of the junction unmatched. CDR3 amino acids: CASSYSPGGPSGYTF. CDR3 coding DNA: TGTGCCAGCAGTTATAGTCCAGGGGGCCCGAGTGGCTACACCTTC.

The gene calls are TRBV2 and TRBJ1-1; D gene unclear. Germline V lookup: CDR1 SNHLY, CDR2 FYNNEI. CDR3 length: 12 amino acids. Trimming removed 4 bases at V and 2 bases at J, with 5 bases between. The CDR3 reads CASSVTNTEAFF. CDR3 bases: TGTGCCAGCAGTGTGACTAACACTGAAGCTTTCTTT.

CDR3 in amino acids: CASSILRTGGTEAFF. The CDR3 DNA reads as TGTGCCAGTAGTATCCTGAGGACAGGGGGAACTGAAGCTTTCTTT. The chain recombines TRBV19 with TRBJ1-1, with 10 positions matching TRBD1. After removal of 3 bases from V and 5 bases from J, the junction contained 6 bases not matched to a gene. Germline V gives CDR1 LNHDA, CDR2 SQIVND (reference sequence). The CDR3 consists of 15 residues. Combining the CDR3 with reference TRBV19 and TRBJ1-1 gives the whole variable domain DGGITQSPKYLFRKEGQNVTLSCEQNLNHDAMYWYRQDPGQGLRLIYYSQIVNDFQKGDIAEGYSVSREKKESFPLTVTSAQKNPTAFYLCASSILRTGGTEAFFGQGTRLTVV.

The chain recombines TRBV28 with TRBJ1-1, with D maybe TRBD1 (5 bases). The length of the CDR3 is 13 residues. V lost 6 bases and J lost 3, with 11 bases in between. Germline assignment: CDR1 MDHEN and CDR2 SYDVKM. In nucleotides, the CDR3 is TGTGCCAGCAGCCTACGGGACTACACTGAAGCTTTCTTT. Protein: CASSLRDYTEAFF.

The chain has TRBV13 and TRBJ1-1, with D possibly TRBD1 on 5 matching bases. Trimming cost V 3 bases and J 4 bases, with 12 bases left between them. Germline CDR1 reads PRHDT; CDR2 reads FYEKMQ (reference sequence). CDR3 length: 14 amino acids. This CDR3 reads CASSLSAGSTEAFF. The DNA for the CDR3 is TGTGCCAGCAGCTTGAGCGCAGGGTCCACTGAAGCTTTCTTT.

The chain carries TRBV12-2 and TRBJ2-7; the D segment call TRBD1 is taken from the table without a DNA check. TRBV12-2 is designated a pseudogene. CDR3 length: 15 amino acids. The CDR3 DNA reads as TGTGCAAGTCGCTTAGGACTGACAGGCACCTACGAGCAGTACTTC. Translation gives CASRLGLTGTYEQYF.

The V call is TRBV10-3, the J call TRBJ2-7, with D possibly TRBD2 on 7 matching bases. V lost 7 bases and J lost 5, with 18 bases in between. The CDR3 is 14 amino acids. CDR1 and CDR2 from the germline V gene are ENHRY and SYGVKD. CDR3 bases: TGTGCCATCACATTGGGGGGGGCGATAAACGAGCAGTACTTC. Translating gives CAITLGGAINEQYF.

V and J are TRBV19 and TRBJ1-1, with 7 nucleotides matching TRBD1. The J segment lost 3 bases and the V segment lost 5 bases, leaving 6 bases of the junction unmatched. This CDR3 comprises 14 residues. Germline V gives CDR1 LNHDA, CDR2 SQIVND (reference sequence). Written as DNA, the CDR3 is TGTGCCAGTAGTCCTGGACAGGTGTACACTGAAGCTTTCTTT. Its translation is CASSPGQVYTEAFF.

The genes are TRBV15 and TRBJ1-6, with 9 positions matching TRBD1. CDR3 length: 17 residues. The V gene end was trimmed by 4 bases and the J gene end by 6 bases; junction bases not matched to a gene: 10. Per the germline V gene, CDR1 is LNHNV and CDR2 is YYDKDF (reference sequence). The CDR3 DNA is TGTGCCACCAGCAACTCCGGGACAGGGCCTCCTAATTCACCCCTCCACTTT. This encodes CATSNSGTGPPNSPLHF. Looking up the rest from reference TRBV15 and TRBJ1-6 gives the full variable domain: DAMVIQNPRYQVTQFGKPVTLSCSQTLNHNVMYWYQQKSSQAPKLLFHYYDKDFNNEADTPDNFQSRRPNTSFCFLDIRSPGLGDTAMYLCATSNSGTGPPNSPLHFGNGTRLTVT.

The rearrangement joins TRBV28 to TRBJ1-5; TRBD1 might be the D (5 bases). From germline, CDR1 is MDHEN and CDR2 SYDVKM. The CDR3 contains 15 residues. With 4 bases removed from V and 1 base from J, the gap between germline ends came to 11 bases. The CDR3 DNA is TGTGCCAGCAGTTCAGGGCCCCTAAGCAATCAGCCCCAGCATTTT. Residues: CASSSGPLSNQPQHF.

As to this clone: One end of the junction does not line up with germline, which may come from a read error. Here the CDR3 DNA reads TGTGCCAGCAGCTTCTACAGGGGGGCCTCCGACAATGAGCAGTTCTTC. This sequence encodes CASSFYRGASDNEQFF. The chain couples TRBV11-3 to TRBJ2-1; 8 bases align to TRBD1. The CDR3 is 16 amino acids. Germline-derived CDR1 and CDR2 are SGHNT and YENEEA.

This chain connects TRBV5-4 to TRBJ1-5; D may be TRBD1 (6 bases). Germline V gene lookup returns CDR1 SGHNT and CDR2 YYREEE (reference sequence). The CDR3 totals 14 residues. Trimming cost V 4 bases and J 4 bases, with 12 bases left between them. CDR3 coding DNA: TGTGCCAGCAGCCGGGACATCGGGAATCAGCCCCAGCATTTT. Its translation is CASSRDIGNQPQHF.

This clone appeared a single time. The rearrangement links TRBV5-6 to TRBJ2-7; weak D call: TRBD1 (5 bases). Germline V gene data show CDR1 as SGHDT and CDR2 as YYEEEE. This CDR3 has 15 amino acids. V was clipped by 4 bases and J by 6 bases, with 20 bases between them. The CDR3 region has the DNA TGTGCCAGCAGCCCGCTAGGCCAGGGTGGAATCGAGCAGTACTTC. This encodes CASSPLGQGGIEQYF.

The CDR3: CASSRDSLSTEAFF. CDR3 coding DNA: TGCGCCAGCAGCAGGGACTCCCTGTCCACTGAAGCTTTCTTT. V gene TRBV5-1 combines with J gene TRBJ1-1; TRBD1 might be the D (5 bases). Germline assignment: CDR1 SGHRS and CDR2 YFSETQ. The CDR3 covers 14 residues. V lost 4 bases and J 4 bases, leaving 14 bases between the germline ends.

This chain uses TRBV11-3 with TRBJ2-1; no clear D gene. Germline V gives CDR1 SGHNT, CDR2 YENEEA. The CDR3 is 13 residues long. V lost 3 bases, J lost 5 bases, and 8 bases lay in between. CDR3 coding DNA: TGTGCCAGCAGCTTTTCTAGAAACAATGAGCAGTTCTTC. Translation: CASSFSRNNEQFF.

This clone was counted a few times. CDR3 residues: CASSESQGMNTEAFF. The CDR3 DNA is TGTGCCAGCAGCGAGTCACAGGGGATGAACACTGAAGCTTTCTTT. The chain joins TRBV9 to TRBJ1-1; 7 bases line up with TRBD1. This CDR3 has 15 amino acids. Germline V CDR1 and CDR2: SGDLS, YYNGEE. V lost 3 bases to trimming and J lost 0 bases; unmatched junction nucleotides: 5.

This clone was detected only a few times. The chain uses TRBV6-6 and TRBJ2-2; D gene ambiguous. The CDR3 runs 15 residues. Germline V lookup: CDR1 MNHNY, CDR2 SVGAGI (reference sequence). V lost 4 bases to trimming and J lost 0 bases, with 9 bases between them. CDR3 DNA sequence: TGTGCCAGCAGTTGGATTAGCTCGAACACCGGGGAGCTGTTTTTT. Translation: CASSWISSNTGELFF.

The gene calls are TRBV7-2 and TRBJ2-1, with a weak D call TRBD1 (5 bases). Per the germline V gene, CDR1 is SGHTA and CDR2 is FQGNSA. CDR3 length: 14 residues. The V end was cut by 3 bases, the J end by 6 bases, with 12 bases between. The CDR3 nucleotides read TGTGCCAGCAGCTTCTGGGGCAGTTCCAATGAGCAGTTCTTC. Residues: CASSFWGSSNEQFF.

This clone was seen a handful of times. The CDR3 spells CAISRDISYEQYF. As DNA, the CDR3 is TGTGCCATCAGCCGGGACATCTCCTACGAGCAGTACTTC. The chain has TRBV10-3 and TRBJ2-7; D is perhaps TRBD1 (6 bases). Per the germline V gene, CDR1 is ENHRY and CDR2 is SYGVKD. The CDR3 extends over 13 amino acids. V lost 6 bases and J lost 0, with 9 bases in between.

The V call is TRBV7-2, the J call TRBJ2-5, with D tentatively TRBD1 (6 bases). The CDR3 length is 14 residues. Germline CDR1 SGHTA, CDR2 FQGNSA. Trimming took 1 base from V and 4 from J, leaving 10 bases between them. CDR3 protein: CASSLVYRVETQYF. CDR3 sequence (DNA): TGTGCCAGCAGCTTAGTTTACAGGGTAGAGACCCAGTACTTC.

The chain links TRBV7-2 to TRBJ1-1; D not resolved. The CDR3 spans 15 residues. Germline V gene data show CDR1 as SGHTA and CDR2 as FQGNSA. Trimming pared 2 bases from V and 4 bases from J, leaving 14 bases between. The CDR3: CASSLLAGGSTEAFF. DNA of the CDR3: TGTGCCAGCAGCTTACTGGCGGGAGGTAGCACTGAAGCTTTCTTT.

The rearrangement uses TRBV2 and TRBJ2-7, with 8 bases lining up with TRBD2. Germline V gives CDR1 SNHLY, CDR2 FYNNEI. CDR3 length: 15 amino acids. J lost 2 bases, V lost 6 bases, and 9 bases had no gene match. The DNA for the CDR3 is TGTGCCAGCAGGCCCCCAGCGGGGGCCCCCTACGAGCAGTACTTC. Translated, it gives CASRPPAGAPYEQYF. Full variable domain (outside the CDR3, taken from reference TRBV2 and TRBJ2-7): EPEVTQTPSHQVTQMGQEVILRCVPISNHLYFYWYRQILGQKVEFLVSFYNNEISEKSEIFDDQFSVERPDGSNFTLKIRSTKLEDSAMYFCASRPPAGAPYEQYFGPGTRLTVT.

The rearrangement joins TRBV6-1 to TRBJ2-5; 9 nucleotides line up with TRBD2. The ends lost 6 bases at V and 4 bases at J; junction bases unmatched: 9. CDR3 size: 15 residues. Germline CDR1 and CDR2: MNHNS and SASEGT. CDR3: CASRQPSGGLETQYF. The CDR3 DNA reads TGTGCCAGCAGACAACCCAGCGGGGGGTTAGAGACCCAGTACTTC.

The chain is built from TRBV29-1 and TRBJ1-2, with D possibly matching TRBD1 (6 bases). The CDR3 loop spans 12 amino acids. Germline V gene sequence: CDR1 SQVTM, CDR2 ANQGSEA. V was trimmed by 4 bases and J by 4 bases, leaving 10 bases between them. CDR3 bases: TGCAGCGTTGCTCAGGGGCGCTATGGCTACACCTTC. This sequence encodes CSVAQGRYGYTF.

This chain connects TRBV5-1 to TRBJ2-7, with TRBD1 identical over 7 bases. V trimming: 4 bases; J trimming: 2 bases; junction bases outside the gene matches: 6. This CDR3 has 14 residues. The germline CDR1 and CDR2 sequences are SGHRS and YFSETQ. The CDR3 coding sequence is TGCGCCAGCAGCCCGGACAGGCGCGCCTACGAGCAGTACTTC. Protein sequence: CASSPDRRAYEQYF.